The subject of this entry is one T cell receptor (beta chain). Its specificity is not known. CDR1 and CDR2 from the germline V gene are SGHVS and FNYEAQ. The CDR3 is made up of 14 amino acids. Trimming took 3 bases from V and 3 from J, leaving 12 bases between them. The assay was immunoSEQ multiplex PCR, and TCRdb's table has in-frame clones only and misses some. The sample includes about 100,000 clones, more than 75% seen only once; the top ten take around 0.9%. The sample belongs to a study of graft-versus-host responses after intestinal transplantation. Study information: Among the recipients, transplants were multivisceral, liver-intestinal, or isolated intestinal. Recipients were all induced with anti-thymocyte globulin, then given tacrolimus and steroids for around three years.

The chain is built from TRBV7-6 and TRBJ2-7; D tentatively reads TRBD1 or TRBD2 (5 bases each). Specimen: unstimulated CD4+ T cells sorted from spleen or lymph node cells, collected before intestinal transplant. This clonotype was obtained from a human donor who received an intestinal transplant. The CDR3 is CASSFRDRDYEQYF. DNA for the CDR3: TGTGCCAGCAGCTTCAGGGACCGGGACTACGAGCAGTACTTC.